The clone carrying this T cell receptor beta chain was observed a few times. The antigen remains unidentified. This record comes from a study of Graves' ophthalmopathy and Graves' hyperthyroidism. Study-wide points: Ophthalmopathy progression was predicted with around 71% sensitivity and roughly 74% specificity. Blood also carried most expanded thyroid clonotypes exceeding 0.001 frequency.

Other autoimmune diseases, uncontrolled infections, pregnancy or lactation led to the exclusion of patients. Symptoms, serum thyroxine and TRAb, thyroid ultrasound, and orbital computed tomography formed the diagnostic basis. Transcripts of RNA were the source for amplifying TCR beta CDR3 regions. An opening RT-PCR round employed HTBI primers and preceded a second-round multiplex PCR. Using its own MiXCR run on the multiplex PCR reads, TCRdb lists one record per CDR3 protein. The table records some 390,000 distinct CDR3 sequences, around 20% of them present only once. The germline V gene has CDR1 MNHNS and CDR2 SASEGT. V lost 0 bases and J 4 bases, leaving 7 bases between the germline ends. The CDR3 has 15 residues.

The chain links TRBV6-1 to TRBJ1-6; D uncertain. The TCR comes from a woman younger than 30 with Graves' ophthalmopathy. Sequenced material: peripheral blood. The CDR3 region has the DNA TGTGCCAGCAGTGAAGCGCTACAGTATAATTCACCCCTCCACTTT. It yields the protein CASSEALQYNSPLHF.